The next 16 T cell receptor beta chains were all read from a single sample in a study of cytomegalovirus exposure and HLA in healthy donors. PCR involved 60 Vbeta and 13 Jbeta primers. Generated by immunoSEQ multiplex PCR, the TCRdb table keeps only in-frame clones and is missing some. The sample yields 95,000 to 150,000 clones, roughly 80% seen once. Input material: PBMCs. All receptors come from a man between 18 and 35 years old in good health and CMV-seropositive.

The chain joins TRBV6-6 to TRBJ1-1; TRBD1 agrees at 12 bases. The CDR3 length is 13 residues. Germline V gene data show CDR1 as MNHNY and CDR2 as SVGAGI (reference sequence). The junction had 4 bases not matched to a gene; V was cut back by 6 bases and J by 8 bases. In DNA form, the CDR3 reads TGTGCCAGCAGGGGACAGGGGGCGAAGGAAGCTTTCTTT. This encodes CASRGQGAKEAFF.

The chain carries TRBV12-5 and TRBJ2-3; the match to TRBD2 covers 8 bases. The germline CDR1 and CDR2 sequences are LGHNT and FRNRAP. V was clipped by 3 bases and J by 4 bases; unmatched bases: 9. This CDR3 contains 16 residues. The CDR3 spells CASGFFGGGGADTQYF. CDR3 nucleotide sequence: TGTGCTAGTGGTTTTTTCGGGGGGGGCGGCGCAGATACGCAGTATTTT. The full variable domain, completed using reference TRBV12-5 and TRBJ2-3, is DARVTQTPRHKVTEMGQEVTMRCQPILGHNTVFWYRQTMMQGLELLAYFRNRAPLDDSGMPKDRFSAEMPDATLATLKIQPSEPRDSAVYFCASGFFGGGGADTQYFGPGTRLTVL.

This chain joins TRBV30 and TRBJ2-3; 8 bases align to TRBD2. V was pared by 8 bases and J by 0 bases, with 10 bases of the junction left unmatched. The CDR3 spans 15 residues. Germline CDR1 is GTSNPN and CDR2 is SVGIG (reference sequence). CDR3 coding DNA: TGTGCCGGCGACGGGGTAGCGGGAAGCACAGATACGCAGTATTTT. Amino acid sequence: CAGDGVAGSTDTQYF.

This clone appeared a single time. This rearrangement joins TRBV25-1 to TRBJ1-1; a weak D match, TRBD1 (5 bases). This CDR3 region has 13 residues. V lost 3 bases and J 3 bases, leaving 8 bases between the germline ends. The germline gives CDR1 MGHDK, CDR2 SYGVNS. This CDR3 reads CASSDRVYTEAFF. CDR3 coding DNA: TGTGCCAGCAGTGACAGGGTGTACACTGAAGCTTTCTTT.

This clone was counted once. The chain links TRBV19 to TRBJ2-1, with unresolved D. The CDR3 runs 13 residues. Per germline, CDR1 LNHDA and CDR2 SQIVND (reference sequence). V lost 5 bases and J 8 bases, leaving 13 bases between the germline ends. CDR3 bases: TGTGCCAGTAGTGCCGAGGTATTATATGAGCAGTTCTTC. Protein: CASSAEVLYEQFF.

This clone was seen just once. This chain links TRBV7-2 with TRBJ2-1; 9 positions agree with TRBD2. Trimming took 4 bases from V and 3 from J; bases not matched to a gene: 4. Germline V gene sequence: CDR1 SGHTA, CDR2 FQGNSA. This CDR3 comprises 15 residues. The CDR3 sequence is CASSSSGANYNEQFF. The CDR3 DNA reads as TGTGCCAGCAGCTCTAGCGGGGCTAACTACAATGAGCAGTTCTTC.

The chain links TRBV4-1 to TRBJ2-7; D ambiguous. Germline CDR1 MGHRA, CDR2 YSYEKL. The CDR3 has 14 amino acids. V lost 4 bases and J 1 base, leaving 11 bases between the germline ends. As DNA, the CDR3 is TGCGCCAGCAGCCCACCCGGTATGTCCTACGAGCAGTACTTC. This sequence encodes CASSPPGMSYEQYF.

The rearrangement links TRBV9 to TRBJ2-7; the match to TRBD1 covers 9 bases. Per the germline V gene, CDR1 is SGDLS and CDR2 is YYNGEE. Trimming took 3 bases from V and 5 from J; bases not matched to a gene: 12. This CDR3 has 16 amino acids. The CDR3 is CASSAQFSGTGNEQYF. DNA for the CDR3: TGTGCCAGCAGCGCACAGTTCTCCGGGACAGGGAACGAGCAGTACTTC.

The rearrangement uses TRBV19 and TRBJ2-1; 11 nucleotides align to TRBD2. Germline lookup yields CDR1 LNHDA and CDR2 SQIVND (reference sequence). CDR3 length equals 17 residues. J gave up 9 bases and V 6 bases, and 16 bases lay outside the gene matches. The CDR3 spells CASSLGLAGSRNSEQFF. CDR3 in DNA: TGTGCCAGTAGCCTCGGACTAGCGGGTTCCCGCAACTCTGAGCAGTTCTTC.

The gene calls are TRBV5-4 and TRBJ1-3, with 8 bases that match TRBD1. The germline CDR1 and CDR2 sequences are SGHNT and YYREEE (reference sequence). The J segment lost 4 bases and the V segment lost 0 bases, leaving 3 bases of the junction unmatched. The CDR3 is made up of 15 amino acids. The CDR3 DNA reads as TGTGCCAGCAGCTTGGGCAGGGGGCAAGGAAACACCATATATTTT. Its translation is CASSLGRGQGNTIYF.

This sequence joins TRBV5-1 and TRBJ1-2, with TRBD1 matching over 7 bases. Germline values: CDR1 SGHRS, CDR2 YFSETQ. This CDR3 is built from 15 residues. The trim removed 1 base at V and 2 bases at J, leaving 5 bases unmatched. CDR3 nucleotide sequence: TGCGCCAGCAGCTTGAAGACAGGGAAAAACTATGGCTACACCTTC. Protein product: CASSLKTGKNYGYTF. Full variable domain (outside the CDR3, taken from reference TRBV5-1 and TRBJ1-2): KAGVTQTPRYLIKTRGQQVTLSCSPISGHRSVSWYQQTPGQGLQFLFEYFSETQRNKGNFPGRFSGRQFSNSRSEMNVSTLELGDSALYLCASSLKTGKNYGYTFGSGTRLTVV.

The rearrangement joins TRBV7-6 to TRBJ2-3; D gene unclear. Per germline, CDR1 SGHVS and CDR2 FNYEAQ. Trimming cost V 2 bases and J 4 bases, with 7 bases left between them. The CDR3 loop spans 13 amino acids. CDR3 sequence reads: CASSLSSADTQYF. DNA for the CDR3: TGTGCCAGCAGCTTATCATCAGCAGATACGCAGTATTTT.

The chain couples TRBV6-1 to TRBJ1-1; 7 bases agree with TRBD1. The CDR3 length is 14 residues. CDR1 is MNHNS, CDR2 SASEGT, per germline. V shed 4 bases, J shed 1 base, and the junction held 3 bases outside the gene matches. The CDR3 DNA sequence: TGTGCCAGCAGTGGGAGGACAGGGAACACTGAAGCTTTCTTT. Translating it yields CASSGRTGNTEAFF.

V and J are TRBV11-2 and TRBJ2-1; maybe TRBD2 (5 bases). The CDR3 length is 12 residues. Germline V gene lookup returns CDR1 SGHAT and CDR2 FQNNGV. V was shortened by 1 base and J by 7 bases, with 5 bases between the two germline ends. CDR3 sequence reads: CASSLAGNEQFF. For the CDR3, the DNA is TGTGCCAGCAGCTTAGCGGGGAATGAGCAGTTCTTC.

For the CDR3, the DNA is TGTGCCAGCAGCCACAACAGCCTACGCACAGATACGCAGTATTTT. It translates to CASSHNSLRTDTQYF. The chain carries TRBV14 and TRBJ2-3; D is unresolved. With 3 bases removed from V and 1 base from J, the gap between germline ends came to 11 bases. CDR3 length: 15 amino acids. CDR1 and CDR2 (germline): SGHDN, FVKESK.

J is TRBJ2-2 and V is TRBV7-6, with TRBD2 identical over 9 bases. CDR3 size: 17 residues. The germline V gene encodes CDR1 SGHVS and CDR2 FNYEAQ. The V gene end was trimmed by 2 bases and the J gene end by 6 bases; junction bases not matched to a gene: 10. The DNA for the CDR3 is TGTGCCAGCAGCTTACCGGTAGCGGGAGCGGTTTCCGGGGAGCTGTTTTTT. It codes for CASSLPVAGAVSGELFF.